Given below is one TCR beta chain in context. Its antigen is not known. Data came from immunoSEQ multiplex PCR; TCRdb stores just in-frame clones and leaves some out. The sample has around 52,000 clones, 75% to 85% seen once. The timepoints at which blood was sampled were baseline, cycle 4 day 1, and cycle 7 day 1. The data stem from a study of OX40 agonist ivuxolimab in advanced cancers. Study details: Ivuxolimab, which is an agonistic anti-OX40 (CD134) antibody, was administered to the patients.

Findings and caveats of the study: Expanded clones belonging to CD8+ T cells outnumbered, on average, those of CD4+. Among the lowest peripheral clonal expansion occurred in 0.1-3.0 mg/kg partial responders.

Trimming left V 3 bases short and J 1 base short, with 9 bases between. Germline values: CDR1 SGHAT, CDR2 FQNNGV. This CDR3 region has 14 residues. This clonotype was obtained from an adult with an advanced solid tumor such as melanoma, head and neck, liver or kidney cancer. The sample here was CD4+ or CD8+ T cells sorted from blood, taken in a trial of the OX40 agonist ivuxolimab. The V and J genes are TRBV11-2 and TRBJ1-1; no reliable D call. The CDR3 sequence: CASSLVRANTEAFF. CDR3 DNA: TGTGCCAGCAGCTTGGTGAGGGCGAACACTGAAGCTTTCTTT.